Below, 28 T cell receptor delta chains from the same sample are listed, as sequenced in a study of delta chains in infants with herpesvirus infections. PBMC RNA was reverse transcribed using gamma-chain- and delta-chain-specific primers. TCRdb reanalyzed the RT-PCR reads using CATT. The sample has around 1,500 delta-chain clones, 25% to 30% seen once. This specimen was peripheral blood, taken at time point 1 of longitudinal follow-up. The receptors here all came from a human donor who was a Ugandan infant, either HIV-exposed or HIV-unexposed (not recorded which).

This clone was detected only a few times. V is TRDV1 and J is TRDJ1; 9 bases line up with TRDD3. V dropped 3 bases and J dropped 0; count of bases not matched to a gene: 23. Per germline, CDR1 TSWWSYY and CDR2 QGS. The CDR3 is 22 amino acids. The DNA of the CDR3 is TGTGCTCTTGGGGACCTCTACGATACTGGGGGACTCGGACAGGGTTACACCGATAAACTCATCTTT. Translating it yields CALGDLYDTGGLGQGYTDKLIF.

In its sample, this clone was seen a few times. The chain carries TRDV1 and TRDJ1; D gene uncertain. The ends were cut back, 4 bases at V and 4 bases at J, with 13 bases in the middle. CDR1 is TSWWSYY and CDR2 is QGS in the germline V gene. The CDR3 covers 14 residues. The CDR3 loop is CALGGGGTRDKLIF. The CDR3 bases are TGTGCTCTTGGGGGAGGAGGGACGCGCGATAAACTCATCTTT.

The chain recombines TRDV3 with TRDJ1, with 8 bases matching TRDD2. Trimming took 3 bases from V and 1 from J; bases not matched to a gene: 34. Germline-derived CDR1 and CDR2 are TVYSNPD and GDNSRS (reference sequence). The CDR3 is 23 residues long. DNA of the CDR3: TGTGCCTTCCTCCCACACATATTTTCCGCTTCTTCCTACGGTGGATGGGCCACCGATAAACTCATCTTT. As protein: CAFLPHIFSASSYGGWATDKLIF.

The V and J genes are TRDV1 and TRDJ1; a weak D match, TRDD3 (10 bases). Germline-derived CDR1 and CDR2 are TSWWSYY and QGS. The length of the CDR3 is 20 residues. Trimming stripped 0 bases from V and 1 base from J, with 24 bases between. CDR3 amino acids: CALGELPSYWGIACTDKLIF. The CDR3 DNA sequence: TGTGCTCTTGGGGAACTCCCTTCCTACTGGGGGATCGCTTGCACCGATAAACTCATCTTT.

This clone was counted only a few times. The chain joins TRDV1 to TRDJ1; maybe TRDD3 (6 bases). Germline-derived CDR1 and CDR2 are TSWWSYY and QGS. The V end lost 4 bases, the J end lost 4 bases, and 22 bases lay between the germline ends. The CDR3 sequence is 17 residues long. The CDR3 is CALGVYVRGLGDDKLIF. The DNA of the CDR3 is TGTGCTCTTGGGGTCTACGTTAGGGGATTAGGAGACGATAAACTCATCTTT.

V usage is TRAV29/DV5 and J usage is TRDJ1; tentative D call: TRDD2 (6 bases). V was pared by 1 base and J by 2 bases, with 39 bases between. CDR3 size: 23 residues. CDR1 is NSMFDY, CDR2 ISSIKDK, per germline. CDR3 in DNA: TGTGCAGCAAGCACCCTGTCCTACAGCGAGCAGGAGGGCTCCCCCGGGGGGACCGATAAACTCATCTTT. This sequence encodes CAASTLSYSEQEGSPGGTDKLIF. Full variable domain (missing parts from reference TRAV29/DV5 and TRDJ1): DQQVKQNSPSLSVQEGRISILNCDYTNSMFDYFLWYKKYPAEGPTFLISISSIKDKNEDGRFTVFLNKSAKHLSLHIVPSQPGDSAVYFCAASTLSYSEQEGSPGGTDKLIFGKGTRVTVEP.

A word on this clone: One end of the junction is discordant with germline, which a read error may explain. The chain is built from TRDV2 and TRDJ3; TRDD3 aligns across 11 bases. The germline V gene has CDR1 GEAIGNYY and CDR2 EKD. CDR3 length: 18 residues. This chain's CDR3 is CACDTVGDTAWETRQRFF. The CDR3 DNA reads as TGTGCCTGTGACACCGTGGGGGATACGGCGTGGGAAACCCGACAGAGGTTTTTC.

By frequency in the sample, this clone is large. This rearrangement joins TRDV2 to TRDJ3; weak D call: TRDD3 (5 bases). The CDR3 has 14 amino acids. V was clipped by 6 bases and J by 5 bases, with 10 bases between them. From germline, CDR1 is GEAIGNYY and CDR2 EKD. CDR3 amino acids: CACPGDRDTRQMFF. CDR3 coding DNA: TGTGCCTGTCCCGGGGACCGGGACACCCGACAGATGTTTTTC.

V usage is TRDV1 and J usage is TRDJ1, with no clear D. Germline assignment: CDR1 TSWWSYY and CDR2 QGS. The CDR3 has 17 residues. Trimming stripped 4 bases from V and 0 bases from J, with 18 bases between. The CDR3 sequence: CALGAKNREMYTDKLIF. The CDR3 DNA reads as TGTGCTCTTGGGGCTAAGAATCGGGAGATGTACACCGATAAACTCATCTTT.

The genes are TRDV1 and TRDJ1; 9 nucleotides line up with TRDD3. Germline trimming cut 4 bases from V and 0 bases from J; bases unmatched to any gene: 9. Germline-derived CDR1 and CDR2 are TSWWSYY and QGS. The CDR3 has 17 amino acids. The CDR3 sequence is CALGVRLGEANTDKLIF. CDR3 bases: TGTGCTCTTGGGGTCAGACTGGGGGAGGCTAACACCGATAAACTCATCTTT.

CDR3 sequence (DNA): TGTGCCTGTGACTCTGGGGGATCCAGCTCCTGGGACACCCGACAGATGTTTTTC. Protein product: CACDSGGSSSWDTRQMFF. This chain links TRDV2 with TRDJ3; 9 bases match TRDD3. Germline CDR1 GEAIGNYY, CDR2 EKD. The junction had 5 bases not matched to a gene; V was cut back by 3 bases and J by 0 bases. This CDR3 has 18 amino acids.

The V call is TRDV1, the J call TRDJ1, with D possibly TRDD3 on 6 matching bases. The germline V and J ends were trimmed by 2 bases and 0 bases, with 46 bases remaining between them. The V gene's germline CDR1 is TSWWSYY and CDR2 QGS. The CDR3 runs to 27 residues. CDR3 loop: CALGEEIGGPRSGDGLPPPSYTDKLIF. For the CDR3, the DNA is TGTGCTCTTGGGGAAGAGATCGGTGGGCCACGGTCTGGGGATGGGCTCCCTCCCCCAAGTTACACCGATAAACTCATCTTT.

This clone was found a few times. V usage is TRDV1 and J usage is TRDJ1, with D uncertain. Germline V gives CDR1 TSWWSYY, CDR2 QGS. The CDR3 length is 14 residues. Trimming removed 7 bases from V and 9 bases from J, with 21 bases in between. This chain's CDR3 is CALVFGSGAGQLIF. CDR3 bases: TGTGCTCTTGTCTTCGGGTCAGGGGCGGGTCAACTCATCTTT.

The chain is built from TRDV1 and TRDJ1; TRDD3 matches at 10 bases. In germline, CDR1 is TSWWSYY, CDR2 QGS. Trimming took 3 bases from V and 7 from J; bases not matched to a gene: 20. This CDR3 is 19 amino acids long. CDR3 bases: TGTGCTCTTGGGGATCTCCCTGGGGTCCTGGGGGATATCTCACCTAAACTCATCTTT. Amino acid sequence: CALGDLPGVLGDISPKLIF.

The chain joins TRDV1 to TRDJ1, with TRDD3 identical over 8 bases. The CDR3 runs 18 residues. Germline trimming cut 5 bases from V and 0 bases from J; bases unmatched to any gene: 14. Germline CDR1 and CDR2: TSWWSYY and QGS. The CDR3 coding sequence is TGTGCTCTTGGGCCGCCAAAGGGGATACCGACGGACACCGATAAACTCATCTTT. Translated: CALGPPKGIPTDTDKLIF.

By sample share, this clone is large. The gene calls are TRDV3 and TRDJ1, with a possible D match to TRDD2 (5 bases). Germline V gene lookup returns CDR1 TVYSNPD and CDR2 GDNSRS (reference sequence). This CDR3 has 16 residues. V was clipped by 4 bases and J by 0 bases, with 21 bases between them. CDR3 bases: TGTGCCTCTAATCCGTTGTTCCTCCCGTACACCGATAAACTCATCTTT. It codes for CASNPLFLPYTDKLIF.

The CDR3 region has the DNA TGTGCTCTTGGGGAAGAAAGTCGATACCGGGGGATAGTAGGAGATTTGACAGCACAACTCTTCTTT. It is translated as CALGEESRYRGIVGDLTAQLFF. The V call is TRDV1, the J call TRDJ2; 8 bases align to TRDD3. CDR1 is TSWWSYY and CDR2 is QGS in the germline V gene. Trimming at V came to 2 bases and at J to 1 base, leaving 21 bases not matched to a gene. There are 22 residues in the CDR3.

The chain recombines TRDV1 with TRDJ1; 7 positions match TRDD3. The ends lost 5 bases at V and 4 bases at J; junction bases unmatched: 13. Germline lookup yields CDR1 TSWWSYY and CDR2 QGS. The CDR3 length is 16 residues. CDR3 nucleotides: TGTGCTCTTGGGAACCAGAAGGGAGGGGGGATCGATAAACTCATCTTT. It codes for CALGNQKGGGIDKLIF.

This clone was observed a handful of times. This chain connects TRDV1 to TRDJ1, with 7 positions matching TRDD3. Germline lookup yields CDR1 TSWWSYY and CDR2 QGS. The CDR3 is 17 residues long. Trimming removed 1 base from V and 1 base from J; junction bases left unmatched: 9. In DNA form, the CDR3 reads TGTGCTCTTGGGGAACGGGGCTGGGGGTCCTTCACCGATAAACTCATCTTT. This sequence encodes CALGERGWGSFTDKLIF.

In its sample, this clone was seen a few times. This rearrangement joins TRDV2 to TRDJ1; 13 bases line up with TRDD3. The length of the CDR3 is 18 residues. Germline CDR1 is GEAIGNYY and CDR2 is EKD. V was pared by 3 bases and J by 3 bases, with 12 bases of the junction left unmatched. The CDR3 sequence: CACDRLLGDTRYSDKLIF. The DNA of the CDR3 is TGTGCCTGTGACCGCCTACTGGGGGATACGCGGTACTCCGATAAACTCATCTTT.

This CDR3 reads CALGEMGCPPTLRTDKLIF. The CDR3 nucleotides are TGTGCTCTTGGGGAAATGGGATGCCCCCCGACCCTTCGCACCGATAAACTCATCTTT. The chain joins TRDV1 to TRDJ1; D may match TRDD2 or TRDD3 (5 bases each). Trimming shortened V by 2 bases and J by 1 base, and 23 bases separated the two germline ends. Germline V gives CDR1 TSWWSYY, CDR2 QGS. There are 19 residues in the CDR3.

This chain uses TRDV2 with TRDJ3; 9 positions agree with TRDD3. The CDR3 is 20 residues long. V shed 1 base and J 0 bases; nucleotides not matched to a gene: 9. CDR1 GEAIGNYY and CDR2 EKD come from the germline V gene. CDR3 region: CACDTVYWGTSSWDTRQMFF. The CDR3 DNA sequence: TGTGCCTGTGACACTGTCTACTGGGGGACAAGCTCCTGGGACACCCGACAGATGTTTTTC.

Note on this clone: A much larger clone sits a single nucleotide away, making a read error possible. V and J are TRDV2 and TRDJ1; 8 bases agree with TRDD3. V dropped 2 bases and J dropped 0; count of bases not matched to a gene: 1. The germline gives CDR1 GEAIGNYY, CDR2 EKD. This CDR3 has 14 residues. CDR3 residues: CACDKLGDTDKLIF. The CDR3 DNA reads as TGTGCCTGTGACAAACTGGGGGACACCGATAAACTCATCTTT.

This clone was seen a handful of times. The chain combines TRDV1 with TRDJ1, with 10 positions matching TRDD3. The ends lost 0 bases at V and 0 bases at J; junction bases unmatched: 22. CDR1 is TSWWSYY and CDR2 is QGS in the germline V gene. This CDR3 is built from 23 residues. CDR3 nucleotide sequence: TGTGCTCTTGGGGAACTTAGGACGCTGGGGGATATTGGATTTCTGGGGTACACCGATAAACTCATCTTT. Residues: CALGELRTLGDIGFLGYTDKLIF.

This clone was counted between two and nine times. V usage is TRDV2 and J usage is TRDJ3; D is possibly TRDD3 (5 bases). CDR1 GEAIGNYY and CDR2 EKD come from the germline V gene. The CDR3 spans 16 residues. The ends were cut back, 3 bases at V and 0 bases at J, with 8 bases in the middle. The CDR3 DNA sequence: TGTGCCTGTGACGCTACTGGCTCCTGGGACACCCGACAGATGTTTTTC. This translates into CACDATGSWDTRQMFF.

This clone has more than one count but fewer than ten. The chain is built from TRDV2 and TRDJ3; TRDD3 matches 11 bases. CDR1 is GEAIGNYY and CDR2 is EKD in the germline V gene. This CDR3 contains 18 residues. After removal of 0 bases from V and 4 bases from J, the junction contained 4 bases not matched to a gene. CDR3 sequence: CACDTVGDTAWDTRQMFF. CDR3 bases: TGTGCCTGTGACACCGTGGGGGATACGGCGTGGGACACCCGACAGATGTTTTTC.

This clone was seen a few times. This sequence joins TRDV1 and TRDJ1; 8 nucleotides align to TRDD3. Losses at the gene ends were 3 bases for V and 2 bases for J; bases not matched to a gene: 23. This CDR3 comprises 21 residues. Per the germline V gene, CDR1 is TSWWSYY and CDR2 is QGS. The CDR3 protein is CALGDIPNPYWGGMGTDKLIF. In DNA, the CDR3 is TGTGCTCTTGGGGATATCCCAAACCCCTACTGGGGGGGAATGGGGACCGATAAACTCATCTTT.

This clone was seen more than once but under ten times. The J gene is TRDJ1, the V gene TRDV1; TRDD2 matches at 9 bases. CDR3 length: 17 residues. V lost 5 bases and J lost 0; bases outside the gene matches: 10. Germline V gene sequence: CDR1 TSWWSYY, CDR2 QGS. The CDR3 protein is CALGWGLPTPYTDKLIF. As DNA, the CDR3 is TGTGCTCTTGGGTGGGGCCTTCCTACCCCGTACACCGATAAACTCATCTTT.